This T cell receptor beta chain was found in a study of response to subunit inactivated influenza vaccine. The CDR3 totals 12 residues. The germline V gene encodes CDR1 SGHTA and CDR2 FQGNSA. This clonotype occurred a few times. Its antigen is unidentified. This sequence may be a read error, since a much larger clone differs from it by one base. Study results and limitations: Authors suggested each seasonal influenza vaccination recruits few new T cells.

From the RT-PCR reads, TCRdb called clonotypes with MiXCR, one entry per CDR3 protein. This sample has around 480,000 distinct CDR3 sequences; about 15% occur once, and the top ten carry less than 4%. This clonotype originated in a man between 50 and 75 years old who received an inactivated influenza vaccine. Source: CD4+ T cells sorted from PBMCs, taken about 23 months after vaccination. V gene TRBV7-2 combines with J gene TRBJ2-1; no firm D call. The J call could be wrong; TRBJ2-7 is a better fit for the DNA end. The DNA of the CDR3 is TGTGCCAGCAGCCGAAACTCCTACGAGCAGTACTTC. Translating gives CASSRNSYEQYF.